This TCR beta chain is from a study of shared clonotypes between healthy human individuals. Germline CDR1 is MNHNY and CDR2 is SVGAGI (reference sequence). Trimming cost V 5 bases and J 0 bases; bases outside gene matches: 6. The CDR3 is 15 residues long. Some clones are missing from TCRdb's copy, which holds only in-frame ones; the method was immunoSEQ multiplex PCR. This sample yields about 2,500,000 clones, of which approximately 94% are seen a single time; roughly 0.15% belongs to the top ten. Material for sequencing was naive CD4+ T cells sorted from blood. Subset in this sample: CD45RA+ positively selected. This TCR was recovered from a man between 18 and 35 years old in good health. The chain is built from TRBV6-6 and TRBJ1-1; 7 bases match TRBD1. CDR3: CASSKPTGLNTEAFF. CDR3 sequence (DNA): TGTGCCAGCAGTAAACCGACAGGGTTGAACACTGAAGCTTTCTTT.